What follows are 16 T cell receptor beta chains derived from one specimen sequenced in a study of T cell repertoires in cytomegalovirus infection. Each CDR3 protein gets one entry after TCRdb re-called the reads with MiXCR. The table lists approximately 500,000 distinct CDR3 sequences, about 15% of them singletons, with 20% to 30% in the top ten. The sample was CD8+ T cells from PBMCs. The receptors were sampled from a human donor in good health (CMV status not recorded). Some clones in this sample may be carry-over from other donors' samples.

The chain employs TRBV4-2 and TRBJ1-5; D might be TRBD1 (6 bases). The CDR3 runs to 15 residues. CDR1 is LGHNA, CDR2 YNFKEQ, per germline. Trimming shortened V by 1 base and J by 5 bases, and 12 bases separated the two germline ends. Here the CDR3 reads CASSQGRGLDQPQHF. Written as DNA, the CDR3 is TGTGCCAGCAGCCAAGGCAGGGGTTTGGATCAGCCCCAGCATTTT.

The chain recombines TRBV15 with TRBJ2-1; possibly TRBD1 or TRBD2 for D (5 bases each). V was cut by 0 bases and J by 6 bases, with 15 bases left in between. Germline CDR1 and CDR2: LNHNV and YYDKDF (reference sequence). This CDR3 is 16 amino acids long. DNA for the CDR3: TGTGCCACCAGCAGAGATCGGGAAGGGGTGGGCAATGAGCAGTTCTTC. Amino acid sequence: CATSRDREGVGNEQFF.

This clonotype has only a few counts. The V call is TRBV29-1, the J call TRBJ1-2; D gene unclear. The CDR3 loop spans 14 amino acids. V lost 4 bases and J lost 1, with 13 bases in between. The germline CDR1 and CDR2 sequences are SQVTM and ANQGSEA. This chain's CDR3 is CSVVRDSGNYGYTF. The CDR3 region has the DNA TGCAGCGTTGTCCGGGATTCTGGTAACTATGGCTACACCTTC. The full variable domain, with the rest looked up from reference TRBV29-1 and TRBJ1-2, is SAVISQKPSRDICQRGTSLTIQCQVDSQVTMMFWYRQQPGQSLTLIATANQGSEATYESGFVIDKFPISRPNLTFSTLTVSNMSPEDSSIYLCSVVRDSGNYGYTFGSGTRLTVV.

This clonotype turned up a few times. The genes are TRBV12-3 or TRBV12-4 and TRBJ2-1, with TRBD2 matching over 9 bases. The CDR3 has 16 amino acids. Trimming cost V 1 base and J 6 bases; bases outside gene matches: 7. CDR3 sequence reads: CASSLGPAGGSNEQFF. For the CDR3, the DNA is TGTGCCAGCAGTTTAGGCCCAGCGGGGGGTTCCAATGAGCAGTTCTTC.

The rearrangement links TRBV20-1 to TRBJ2-7; D ambiguous. The CDR3 extends over 13 amino acids. Germline V gene sequence: CDR1 DFQATT, CDR2 SNEGSKA (reference sequence). V shed 4 bases and J shed 4 bases, with 14 bases lying between them. The CDR3 region is CSATVVRRYEQYF. DNA of the CDR3: TGCAGTGCTACCGTGGTAAGACGATACGAGCAGTACTTC.

The sample holds a few counts of this clonotype. The chain carries TRBV5-1 and TRBJ1-2; possible D gene TRBD1, 5 bases. There are 14 residues in the CDR3. The germline V gene has CDR1 SGHRS and CDR2 YFSETQ. Trimming removed 4 bases at V and 5 bases at J, with 15 bases between. In DNA, the CDR3 is TGCGCCAGCAGCGCCTCCGAGGACAAGTATGGCTACACCTTC. Its protein is CASSASEDKYGYTF. The complete variable domain, with remaining parts taken from reference TRBV5-1 and TRBJ1-2, reads KAGVTQTPRYLIKTRGQQVTLSCSPISGHRSVSWYQQTPGQGLQFLFEYFSETQRNKGNFPGRFSGRQFSNSRSEMNVSTLELGDSALYLCASSASEDKYGYTFGSGTRLTVV.

This chain joins TRBV19 and TRBJ2-7, with a possible D match to TRBD1 (5 bases). V lost 1 base to trimming and J lost 3 bases, with 7 bases between them. The germline CDR1 and CDR2 sequences are LNHDA and SQIVND (reference sequence). The CDR3 totals 13 residues. DNA of the CDR3: TGTGCCAGTAGTATAGGCAGGGACTACGAGCAGTACTTC. It yields the protein CASSIGRDYEQYF.

Ten or more counts support this clonotype. This sequence joins TRBV27 and TRBJ2-7; perhaps TRBD2 as D (6 bases). The CDR3 has 14 amino acids. From germline, CDR1 is MNHEY and CDR2 SMNVEV (reference sequence). Trimming removed 4 bases at V and 4 bases at J, with 14 bases between. Written as DNA, the CDR3 is TGTGCCAGCAGTTGGGGGACTCTGGGGTACGAGCAGTACTTC. It is translated as CASSWGTLGYEQYF.

This clonotype was detected many times. The gene calls are TRBV7-9 and TRBJ1-2; 9 positions match TRBD1. V shed 6 bases, J shed 4 bases, and the junction held 9 bases outside the gene matches. The CDR3 is made up of 15 amino acids. Germline-derived CDR1 and CDR2 are SEHNR and FQNEAQ (reference sequence). The chain's CDR3 is CASRKQGAASYGYTF. CDR3 coding DNA: TGTGCCAGCAGGAAACAGGGGGCAGCATCCTATGGCTACACCTTC.

Many counts were recorded for this clonotype. This rearrangement joins TRBV11-2 to TRBJ2-6; D is possibly TRBD1 or TRBD2 (5 bases each). Germline V lookup: CDR1 SGHAT, CDR2 FQNNGV. The CDR3 spans 17 residues. The ends were cut back, 6 bases at V and 2 bases at J, with 17 bases in the middle. The chain's CDR3 is CASSPSYGTAGANVLTF. The CDR3 DNA reads TGTGCCAGCAGTCCCAGCTACGGGACGGCTGGGGCCAACGTCCTGACTTTC.

The V gene is TRBV3-1, the J gene TRBJ2-5, with unresolved D. Trimming pared 0 bases from V and 1 base from J, leaving 12 bases between. The germline CDR1 and CDR2 sequences are LGHDT and YNNKEL (reference sequence). The CDR3 totals 16 residues. The CDR3 spells CASSQEPPGLQETQYF. The CDR3, as DNA: TGTGCCAGCAGCCAAGAGCCCCCGGGCCTCCAAGAGACCCAGTACTTC.

The gene calls are TRBV5-1 and TRBJ1-1; D might be TRBD1 (6 bases). Per the germline V gene, CDR1 is SGHRS and CDR2 is YFSETQ. CDR3 size: 14 residues. V was clipped by 7 bases and J by 0 bases, with 13 bases between them. The CDR3 DNA is TGCGCCAGCCATGAGACAGGATTGAACACTGAAGCTTTCTTT. It specifies CASHETGLNTEAFF.

On this clonotype: One base away lies a much larger clone, so this may be a sequencing read error. The chain employs TRBV27 and TRBJ1-4; 7 nucleotides line up with TRBD1. This CDR3 spans 12 amino acids. Germline loops: CDR1 MNHEY, CDR2 SMNVEV (reference sequence). V lost 7 bases, J lost 5 bases, and 1 base stayed unmatched. The DNA of the CDR3 is TGTGCCAGCAAGACAGGGAATGAAAAACTGTTTTTT. This translates into CASKTGNEKLFF.

This clonotype was recorded at least ten times. The chain combines TRBV28 with TRBJ2-3; D is unclear. The V and J ends lost 8 bases and 5 bases respectively, with 11 bases between them. Per germline, CDR1 MDHEN and CDR2 SYDVKM. The CDR3 totals 12 residues. The CDR3 is CASGPDRDTQYF. CDR3 nucleotides: TGTGCCAGCGGGCCCGACCGAGATACGCAGTATTTT. Combining the CDR3 with reference TRBV28 and TRBJ2-3 gives the whole variable domain DVKVTQSSRYLVKRTGEKVFLECVQDMDHENMFWYRQDPGLGLRLIYFSYDVKMKEKGDIPEGYSVSREKKERFSLILESASTNQTSMYLCASGPDRDTQYFGPGTRLTVL.

In its sample, this clonotype was seen many times. This rearrangement joins TRBV27 to TRBJ2-2; D unclear. Trimming stripped 8 bases from V and 0 bases from J, with 10 bases between. This CDR3 has 14 residues. Germline CDR1 and CDR2: MNHEY and SMNVEV (reference sequence). CDR3 region: CASSRRSNTGELFF. In DNA form, the CDR3 reads TGTGCCAGCTCCCGTCGATCGAACACCGGGGAGCTGTTTTTT.

A few counts support this clonotype. This rearrangement joins TRBV5-8 to TRBJ1-6; D not resolved. The CDR3 has 19 residues. Germline V gene sequence: CDR1 SGHTS, CDR2 YDEGEE. Between the trimmed V and J ends, which lost 3 bases and 0 bases, there was a span of 19 bases. This CDR3 reads CASSSGRTPFLSYNSPLHF. CDR3 nucleotide sequence: TGTGCCAGCAGCTCCGGACGGACCCCGTTCCTCTCCTATAATTCACCCCTCCACTTT.